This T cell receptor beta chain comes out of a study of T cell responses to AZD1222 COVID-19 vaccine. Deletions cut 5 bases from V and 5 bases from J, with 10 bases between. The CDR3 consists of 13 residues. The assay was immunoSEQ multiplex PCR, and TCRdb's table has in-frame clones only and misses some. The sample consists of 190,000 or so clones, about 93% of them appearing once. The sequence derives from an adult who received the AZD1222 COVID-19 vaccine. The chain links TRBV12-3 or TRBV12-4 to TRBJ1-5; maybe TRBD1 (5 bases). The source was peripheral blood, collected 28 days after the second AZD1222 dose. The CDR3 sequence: CASSGQGDQPQHF. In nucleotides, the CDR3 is TGTGCCAGCAGTGGTCAGGGAGATCAGCCCCAGCATTTT.